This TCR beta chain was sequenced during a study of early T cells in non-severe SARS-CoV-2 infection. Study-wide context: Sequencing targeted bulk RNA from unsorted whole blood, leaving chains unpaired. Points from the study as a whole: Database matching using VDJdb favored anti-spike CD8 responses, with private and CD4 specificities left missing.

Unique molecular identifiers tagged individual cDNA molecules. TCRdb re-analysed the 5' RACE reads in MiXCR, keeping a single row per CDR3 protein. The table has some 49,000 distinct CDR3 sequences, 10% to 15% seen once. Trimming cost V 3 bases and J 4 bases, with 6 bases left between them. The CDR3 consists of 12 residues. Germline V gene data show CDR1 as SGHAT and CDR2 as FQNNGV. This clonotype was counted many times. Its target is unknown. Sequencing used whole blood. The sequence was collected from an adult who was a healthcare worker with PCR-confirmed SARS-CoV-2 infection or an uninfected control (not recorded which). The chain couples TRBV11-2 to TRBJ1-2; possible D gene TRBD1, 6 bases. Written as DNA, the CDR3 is TGTGCCAGCAGCTTGACAGGCTATGGCTACACCTTC. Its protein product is CASSLTGYGYTF.